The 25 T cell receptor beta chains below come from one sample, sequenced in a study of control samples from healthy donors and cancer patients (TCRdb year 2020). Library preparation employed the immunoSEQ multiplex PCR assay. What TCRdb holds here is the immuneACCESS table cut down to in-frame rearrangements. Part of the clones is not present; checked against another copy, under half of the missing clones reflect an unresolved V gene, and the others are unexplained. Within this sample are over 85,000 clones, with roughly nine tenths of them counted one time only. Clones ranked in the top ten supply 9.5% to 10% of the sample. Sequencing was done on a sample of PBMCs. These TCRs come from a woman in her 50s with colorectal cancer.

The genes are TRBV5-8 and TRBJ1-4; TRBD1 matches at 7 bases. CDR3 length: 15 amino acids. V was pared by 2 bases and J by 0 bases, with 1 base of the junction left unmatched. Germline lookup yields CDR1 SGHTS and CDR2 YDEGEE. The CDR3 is CASSFRGSTNEKLFF. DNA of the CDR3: TGTGCCAGCAGCTTCAGGGGGTCAACTAATGAAAAACTGTTTTTT. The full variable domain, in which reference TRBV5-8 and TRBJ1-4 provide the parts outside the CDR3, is EAGVTQSPTHLIKTRGQQATLRCSPISGHTSVYWYQQALGLGLQFLLWYDEGEERNRGNFPPRFSGRQFPNYSSELNVNALELEDSALYLCASSFRGSTNEKLFFGSGTQLSVL.

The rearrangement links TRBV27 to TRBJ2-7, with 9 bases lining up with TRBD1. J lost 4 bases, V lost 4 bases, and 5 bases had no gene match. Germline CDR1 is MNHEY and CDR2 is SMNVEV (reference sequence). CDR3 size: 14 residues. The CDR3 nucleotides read TGTGCCAGCAGTTCGGCCGGGACAGGGTACGAGCAGTACGTC. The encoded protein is CASSSAGTGYEQYV.

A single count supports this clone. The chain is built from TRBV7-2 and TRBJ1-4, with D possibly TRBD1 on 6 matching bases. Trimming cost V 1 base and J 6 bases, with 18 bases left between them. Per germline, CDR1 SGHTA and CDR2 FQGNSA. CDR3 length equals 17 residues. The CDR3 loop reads CASSLGIGGGAHEKLFF. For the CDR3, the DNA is TGTGCCAGCAGCTTAGGGATAGGTGGGGGGGCACATGAAAAACTGTTTTTT.

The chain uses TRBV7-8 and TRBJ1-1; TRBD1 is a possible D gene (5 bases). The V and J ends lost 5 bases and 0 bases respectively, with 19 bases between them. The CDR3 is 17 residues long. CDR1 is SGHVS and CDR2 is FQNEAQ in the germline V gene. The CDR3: CASSHPGGGLMNTEAFF. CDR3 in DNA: TGTGCCAGCAGCCATCCCGGTGGGGGTCTAATGAACACTGAAGCTTTCTTT. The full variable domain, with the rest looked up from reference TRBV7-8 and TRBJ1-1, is GAGVSQSPRYKVAKRGQDVALRCDPISGHVSLFWYQQALGQGPEFLTYFQNEAQLDKSGLPSDRFFAERPEGSVSTLKIQRTQQEDSAVYLCASSHPGGGLMNTEAFFGQGTRLTVV.

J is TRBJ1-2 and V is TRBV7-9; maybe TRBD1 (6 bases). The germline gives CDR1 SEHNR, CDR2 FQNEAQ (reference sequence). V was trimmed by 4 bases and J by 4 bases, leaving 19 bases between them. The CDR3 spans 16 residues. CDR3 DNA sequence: TGTGCCAGCAGCTCTTATGCGGGGGCTTCAACCTATGGCTACACCTTC. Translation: CASSSYAGASTYGYTF.

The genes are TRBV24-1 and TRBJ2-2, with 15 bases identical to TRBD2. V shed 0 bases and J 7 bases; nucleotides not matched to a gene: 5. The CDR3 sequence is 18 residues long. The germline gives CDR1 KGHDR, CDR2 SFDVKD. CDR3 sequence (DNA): TGTGCCACCAGTGATTTGCCCGGGACTAGCGGGGGGTTCGGGGAGCTGTTTTTT. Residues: CATSDLPGTSGGFGELFF.

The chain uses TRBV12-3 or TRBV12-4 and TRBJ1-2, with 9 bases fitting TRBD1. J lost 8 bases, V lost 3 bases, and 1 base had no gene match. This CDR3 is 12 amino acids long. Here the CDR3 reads CASSFGQGGYTF. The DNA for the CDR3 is TGTGCCAGCAGTTTTGGACAGGGGGGCTACACCTTC.

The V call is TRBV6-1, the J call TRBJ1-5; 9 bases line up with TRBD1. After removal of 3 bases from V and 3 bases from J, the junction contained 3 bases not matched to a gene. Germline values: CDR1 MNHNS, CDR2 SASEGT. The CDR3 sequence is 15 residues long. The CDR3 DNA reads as TGTGCCAGCAGTGATGTACAGGGGGCCAATCAGCCCCAGCATTTT. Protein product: CASSDVQGANQPQHF.

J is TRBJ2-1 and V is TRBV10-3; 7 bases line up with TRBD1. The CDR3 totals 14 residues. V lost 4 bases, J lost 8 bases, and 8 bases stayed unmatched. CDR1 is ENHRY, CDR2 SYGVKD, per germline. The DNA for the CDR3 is TGTGCCATCAGTGGAGGGGGCGAAGGCCATGAGCAGTTCTTC. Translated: CAISGGGEGHEQFF.

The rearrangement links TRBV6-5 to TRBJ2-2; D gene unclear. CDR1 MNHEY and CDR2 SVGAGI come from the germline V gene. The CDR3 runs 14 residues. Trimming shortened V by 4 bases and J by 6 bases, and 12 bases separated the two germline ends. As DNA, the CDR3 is TGTGCCAGCAGTTCCCCCAGGTACCCCGGGGAGCTGTTTTTT. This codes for CASSSPRYPGELFF.

The CDR3, as DNA: TGTGCCAGTAGTAGGGACTACAATGAGCAGTTCTTC. Translated: CASSRDYNEQFF. J is TRBJ2-1 and V is TRBV19, with no clear D. Germline values: CDR1 LNHDA, CDR2 SQIVND (reference sequence). The V end was cut by 4 bases, the J end by 3 bases, with 4 bases between. The length of the CDR3 is 12 residues.

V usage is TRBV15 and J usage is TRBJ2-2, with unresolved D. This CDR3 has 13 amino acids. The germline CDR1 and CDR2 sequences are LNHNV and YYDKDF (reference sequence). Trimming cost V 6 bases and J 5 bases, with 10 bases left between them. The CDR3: CATSIAGTGELFF. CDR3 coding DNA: TGTGCCACCAGTATAGCCGGGACCGGGGAGCTGTTTTTT.

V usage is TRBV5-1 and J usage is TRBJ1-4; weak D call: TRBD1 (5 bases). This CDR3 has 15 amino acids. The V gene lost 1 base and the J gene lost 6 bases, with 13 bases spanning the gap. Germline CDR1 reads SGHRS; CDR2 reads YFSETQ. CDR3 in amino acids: CASSLSGGEDEKLFF. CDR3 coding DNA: TGCGCCAGCAGCTTGAGCGGGGGAGAGGATGAAAAACTGTTTTTT.

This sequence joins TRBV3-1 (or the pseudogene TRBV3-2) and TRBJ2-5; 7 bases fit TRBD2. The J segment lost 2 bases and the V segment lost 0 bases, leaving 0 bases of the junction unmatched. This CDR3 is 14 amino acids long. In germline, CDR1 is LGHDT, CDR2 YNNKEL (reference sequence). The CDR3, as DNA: TGTGCCAGCAGCCAAGACGGGAGGCAAGAGACCCAGTACTTC. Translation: CASSQDGRQETQYF.

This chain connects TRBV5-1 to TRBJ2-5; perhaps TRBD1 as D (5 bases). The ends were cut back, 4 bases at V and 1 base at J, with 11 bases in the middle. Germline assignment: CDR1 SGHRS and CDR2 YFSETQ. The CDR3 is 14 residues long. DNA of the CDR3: TGCGCCAGCAGCGGTGGGGCAGGCCAAGAGACCCAGTACTTC. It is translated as CASSGGAGQETQYF.

CDR3 amino acids: CASSARDGRGGQETQYF. In nucleotides, the CDR3 is TGTGCCAGCAGCGCCAGGGACGGGCGCGGGGGCCAAGAGACCCAGTACTTC. The J gene is TRBJ2-5, the V gene TRBV7-2; 7 nucleotides align to TRBD2. The junction had 13 bases not matched to a gene; V was cut back by 5 bases and J by 1 base. This CDR3 comprises 17 residues. The germline gives CDR1 SGHTA, CDR2 FQGNSA.

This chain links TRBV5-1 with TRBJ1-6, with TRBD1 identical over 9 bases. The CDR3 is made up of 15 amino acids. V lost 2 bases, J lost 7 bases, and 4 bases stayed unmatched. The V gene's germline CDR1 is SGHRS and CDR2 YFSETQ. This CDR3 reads CASSFQQGANSPLHF. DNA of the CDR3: TGCGCCAGCAGCTTTCAACAGGGGGCAAATTCACCCCTCCACTTT.

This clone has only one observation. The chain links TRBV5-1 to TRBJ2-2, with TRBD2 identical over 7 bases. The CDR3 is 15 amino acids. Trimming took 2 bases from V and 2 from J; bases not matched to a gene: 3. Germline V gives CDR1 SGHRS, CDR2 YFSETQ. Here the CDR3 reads CASSLSGGNTGELFF. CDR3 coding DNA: TGCGCCAGCAGCTTATCGGGAGGCAACACCGGGGAGCTGTTTTTT.

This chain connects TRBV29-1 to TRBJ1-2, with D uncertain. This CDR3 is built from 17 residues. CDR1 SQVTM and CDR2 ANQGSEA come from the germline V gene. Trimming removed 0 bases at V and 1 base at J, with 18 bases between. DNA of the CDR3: TGCAGCGTTGAAGAAGGAGGGTTATTGATGCTTAACTATGGCTACACCTTC. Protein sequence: CSVEEGGLLMLNYGYTF.

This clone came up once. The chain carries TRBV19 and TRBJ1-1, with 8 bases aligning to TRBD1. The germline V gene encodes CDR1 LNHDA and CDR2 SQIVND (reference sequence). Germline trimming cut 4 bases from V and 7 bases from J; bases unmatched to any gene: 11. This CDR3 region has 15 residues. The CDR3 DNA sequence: TGTGCCAGTAGTACCCTGACAGGGGCAATCGGTGAAGCTTTCTTT. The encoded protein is CASSTLTGAIGEAFF.

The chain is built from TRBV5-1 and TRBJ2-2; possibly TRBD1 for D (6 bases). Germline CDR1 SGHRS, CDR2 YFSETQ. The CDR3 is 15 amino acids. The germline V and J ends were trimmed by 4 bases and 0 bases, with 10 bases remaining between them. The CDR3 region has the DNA TGCGCCAGCAGCGCAGGGGTGACGAACACCGGGGAGCTGTTTTTT. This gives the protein CASSAGVTNTGELFF.

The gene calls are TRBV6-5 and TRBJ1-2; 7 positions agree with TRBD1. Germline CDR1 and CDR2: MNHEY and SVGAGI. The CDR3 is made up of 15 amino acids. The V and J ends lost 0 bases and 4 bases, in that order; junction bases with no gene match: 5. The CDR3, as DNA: TGTGCCAGCAGTTACTCGACAGGGTCCCCCTATGGCTACACCTTC. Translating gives CASSYSTGSPYGYTF.

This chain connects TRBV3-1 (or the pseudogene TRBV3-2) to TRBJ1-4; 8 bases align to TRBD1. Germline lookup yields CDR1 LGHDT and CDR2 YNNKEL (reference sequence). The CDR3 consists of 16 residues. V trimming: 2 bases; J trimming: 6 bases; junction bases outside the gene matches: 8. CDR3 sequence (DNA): TGTGCCAGCAGCCAATCTACAGGGGGGATATATGAAAAACTGTTTTTT. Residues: CASSQSTGGIYEKLFF.

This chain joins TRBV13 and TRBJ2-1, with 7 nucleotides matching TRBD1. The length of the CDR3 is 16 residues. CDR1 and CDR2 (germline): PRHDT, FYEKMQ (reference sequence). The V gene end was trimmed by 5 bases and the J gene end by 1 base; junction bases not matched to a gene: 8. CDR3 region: CASSRRDSYSYNEQFF. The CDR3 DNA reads TGTGCCAGCAGCCGTCGGGACAGTTATTCCTACAATGAGCAGTTCTTC.

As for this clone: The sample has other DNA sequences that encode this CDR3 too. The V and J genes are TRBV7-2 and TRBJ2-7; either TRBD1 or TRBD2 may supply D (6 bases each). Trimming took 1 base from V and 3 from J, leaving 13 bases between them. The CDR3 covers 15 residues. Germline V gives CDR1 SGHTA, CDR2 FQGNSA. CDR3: CASSLDGGGYYEQYV. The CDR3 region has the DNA TGTGCCAGCAGCTTAGATGGAGGGGGTTACTACGAGCAGTACGTC.